The entry below describes one T cell receptor (beta chain). As yet, its antigen is unknown. Measured with immunoSEQ multiplex PCR; TCRdb has only the in-frame clones, and not every one. The data show roughly 36,000 clones, more than 70% seen once. The data stem from a study of OX40 agonist ivuxolimab in advanced cancers. At the level of the study: There were three patients with partial responses, one having hepatocellular carcinoma and two cutaneous melanoma. General study results and limits: Circulating CD4+ and CD8+ T cells showed clonal expansion by week 6 at 0.1 to 3.0 mg/kg. CD8+ T cells averaged more expanded clones than CD4+.

The CDR3 totals 15 residues. The ends were cut back, 1 base at V and 0 bases at J, with 7 bases in the middle. Germline CDR1 SGHTA, CDR2 FQGTGA. The sample here was CD4+ or CD8+ T cells sorted from blood, taken in a trial of the OX40 agonist ivuxolimab. The V and J genes are TRBV7-3 and TRBJ1-3, with D unresolved. The sequence was obtained from an adult with an advanced solid tumor such as melanoma, head and neck, liver or kidney cancer. The CDR3 loop reads CASSLMGSSGNTIYF. CDR3 coding DNA: TGTGCCAGCAGCTTAATGGGGAGCTCTGGAAACACCATATATTTT.